One and the same sample provided the 17 T cell receptor beta chains below, sequenced in a study of regulatory T cells in long-lasting Graves disease (dated by TCRdb to the early 2020s). Library preparation was by multiplex PCR. The sequencer was an Illumina HiSeq 4000. CDR3 regions were amplified by Arm-PCR with iRepertoire HTBI primers to construct TCR beta libraries. TCRdb redid the processing of the public reads, applying fastp at Q25 and MiXCR, and retained in-frame beta chains. Records with the same CDR3 protein are collapsed into one entry carrying the most frequent genes and DNA. The sample has about 440,000 distinct CDR3 sequences on record, 16% of them singletons. The ten largest clonotypes hold roughly 10% of the sample. Reading the label with the study, this specimen's time point is: newly diagnosed GD, antithyroid drugs for less than 3 months. For both TCR sequencing and RNA sequencing, RNA was extracted from PBMCs using TRIzol.

These data were also reused for a study on T cells in Graves' hyperthyroidism and ophthalmopathy.

This specimen consisted of peripheral blood mononuclear cells (PBMCs), obtained at new diagnosis, from a patient treated with antithyroid drugs. These receptors were collected from a woman aged 25 to 39 with Graves disease. Donor details come from another sample of the same person, matched by shared clones.

This chain links TRBV7-9 with TRBJ2-2; no reliable D call. With 2 bases removed from V and 0 bases from J, the gap between germline ends came to 10 bases. The CDR3 is 16 residues long. Germline loops: CDR1 SEHNR, CDR2 FQNEAQ (reference sequence). CDR3 amino acids: CASSLNTRPNTGELFF. The DNA of the CDR3 is TGTGCCAGCAGCTTAAATACTCGCCCGAACACCGGGGAGCTGTTTTTT.

This clonotype was seen many times. This chain links TRBV10-3 with TRBJ1-2; D unresolved. CDR3 length equals 12 residues. Deletions cut 3 bases from V and 10 bases from J, with 12 bases between. Germline-derived CDR1 and CDR2 are ENHRY and SYGVKD. In DNA, the CDR3 is TGTGCCATCAGTGATTGGGCGGAAGACTACACCTTC. This gives the protein CAISDWAEDYTF.

This clonotype was detected many times. The DNA for the CDR3 is TGTGCCAGCGGGAGGGAGACGAACACAGATACGCAGTATTTT. It is translated as CASGRETNTDTQYF. The J gene is TRBJ2-3, the V gene TRBV2; 7 bases fit TRBD2. Germline CDR1 is SNHLY and CDR2 is FYNNEI. The CDR3 extends over 14 amino acids. The ends lost 8 bases at V and 2 bases at J; junction bases unmatched: 7.

CDR3 region: CASSAADRDEAFF. The CDR3 coding sequence is TGTGCCAGTAGTGCGGCCGACAGGGATGAAGCTTTCTTT. This sequence joins TRBV19 and TRBJ1-1, with 7 positions matching TRBD1. Losses at the gene ends were 5 bases for V and 7 bases for J; bases not matched to a gene: 7. From germline, CDR1 is LNHDA and CDR2 SQIVND (reference sequence). The CDR3 length is 13 residues.

This clonotype was counted at least ten times. CDR3 sequence (DNA): TGTGCCAGCAGTTCCCTCCCAGGGGCGAACTTTAAAAATGAGCAGTTCTTC. This gives the protein CASSSLPGANFKNEQFF. The V and J genes are TRBV28 and TRBJ2-1; TRBD1 is a possible D gene (6 bases). Germline V lookup: CDR1 MDHEN, CDR2 SYDVKM. The CDR3 runs 17 residues. The ends were cut back, 4 bases at V and 7 bases at J, with 23 bases in the middle.

This clonotype occurred many times. The rearrangement uses TRBV7-9 and TRBJ1-1; D not resolved. Germline values: CDR1 SEHNR, CDR2 FQNEAQ (reference sequence). Trimming stripped 1 base from V and 6 bases from J, with 12 bases between. The CDR3 consists of 14 residues. The CDR3 region is CASSLGSRGSEAFF. DNA for the CDR3: TGTGCCAGCAGCTTAGGTTCCCGCGGATCTGAAGCTTTCTTT.

In its sample, this clonotype was seen a few times. The chain uses TRBV12-3 or TRBV12-4 and TRBJ1-1; perhaps TRBD1 as D (6 bases). The CDR3 runs 13 residues. Trimming shortened V by 6 bases and J by 6 bases, and 14 bases separated the two germline ends. The CDR3 DNA reads as TGTGCCAGCAGCTTCAGGACAGATCCTGAAGCTTTCTTT. It codes for CASSFRTDPEAFF.

This clonotype showed up just a few times. This rearrangement joins TRBV20-1 to TRBJ2-1, with 7 bases identical to TRBD2. Looked up from germline, CDR1 is DFQATT and CDR2 is SNEGSKA (reference sequence). V lost 6 bases, J lost 5 bases, and 16 bases stayed unmatched. The CDR3 sequence is 16 residues long. The CDR3 nucleotides read TGCAGTGCCCCATCCGGTAGGGCGGGAGTGGACAATGAGCAGTTCTTC. It translates to CSAPSGRAGVDNEQFF.

A note on this clonotype: Since a much larger clone is just one base distant, this may be a read error. This chain joins TRBV2 and TRBJ2-7; 10 bases match TRBD2. After removal of 7 bases from V and 4 bases from J, the junction contained 4 bases not matched to a gene. Germline V lookup: CDR1 SNHLY, CDR2 FYNNEI. The CDR3 runs to 13 residues. CDR3 region: CASNPGLAYEQYF. The CDR3 DNA reads as TGTGCCAGCAACCCGGGACTAGCGTACGAGCAGTACTTC. Full variable domain (missing parts from reference TRBV2 and TRBJ2-7): EPEVTQTPSHQVTQMGQEVILRCVPISNHLYFYWYRQILGQKVEFLVSFYNNEISEKSEIFDDQFSVERPDGSNFTLKIRSTKLEDSAMYFCASNPGLAYEQYFGPGTRLTVT.

In the case of this clonotype: This likely stems from a read error, as it lies one base from a far larger clone. The rearrangement joins TRBV27 to TRBJ2-7; 7 positions match TRBD1. CDR1 and CDR2 (germline): MNHEY, SMNVEV (reference sequence). This CDR3 contains 16 residues. V was pared by 6 bases and J by 2 bases, with 13 bases of the junction left unmatched. CDR3 residues: CASRSDRTKSPYEQYF. DNA of the CDR3: TGTGCCAGCAGATCGGACAGGACAAAGTCACCCTACGAGCAGTACTTC.

This sequence joins TRBV12-3 or TRBV12-4 and TRBJ1-2, with no clear D. The CDR3 spans 11 residues. V gave up 5 bases and J gave up 8 bases, with 9 bases separating them. CDR3 sequence: CASSPAGGYTF. Here the CDR3 DNA reads TGTGCCAGCAGTCCCGCGGGCGGCTACACCTTC.

This clonotype was counted many times. The rearrangement uses TRBV20-1 and TRBJ2-7; D gene unclear. V dropped 5 bases and J dropped 5 bases, with 13 bases sitting between them. The CDR3 is 12 amino acids. Germline V gene data show CDR1 as DFQATT and CDR2 as SNEGSKA (reference sequence). The CDR3 nucleotides read TGCAGTGCTGTATTCCGGGTCCACGAGCAGTACTTC. This encodes CSAVFRVHEQYF.

This clonotype was picked up many times. V gene TRBV2 combines with J gene TRBJ1-1; D remains ambiguous. This CDR3 has 15 residues. Trimming removed 3 bases at V and 1 base at J, with 12 bases between. Germline V gene sequence: CDR1 SNHLY, CDR2 FYNNEI. In nucleotides, the CDR3 is TGTGCCAGCAGTGAGGTATCGGCGGGGAACACTGAAGCTTTCTTT. Amino acids: CASSEVSAGNTEAFF.

The V and J genes are TRBV30 and TRBJ2-1, with 8 bases matching TRBD2. The V gene end was trimmed by 3 bases and the J gene end by 3 bases; junction bases not matched to a gene: 7. Germline V lookup: CDR1 GTSNPN, CDR2 SVGIG (reference sequence). This CDR3 spans 15 amino acids. The CDR3 here is CAWRRTSGDYNEQFF. In nucleotides, the CDR3 is TGTGCCTGGAGACGAACTAGCGGAGACTACAATGAGCAGTTCTTC.

The chain couples TRBV12-3 or TRBV12-4 to TRBJ2-1; D uncertain. The CDR3 is 13 residues long. CDR3 amino acids: CVTARETYNEQFF. CDR3 sequence (DNA): TGTGTCACGGCCCGTGAAACCTACAATGAGCAGTTCTTC.

CDR3: CASRPTGQLGYGYTF. CDR3 DNA: TGTGCCAGTAGACCGACAGGGCAATTGGGCTATGGCTACACCTTC. The V and J genes are TRBV19 and TRBJ1-2; 7 bases fit TRBD1. The germline V gene has CDR1 LNHDA and CDR2 SQIVND (reference sequence). V gave up 6 bases and J gave up 4 bases; unmatched junction bases: 11. This CDR3 is built from 15 residues.

The chain combines TRBV11-2 with TRBJ2-1; 10 bases are shared with TRBD2. Germline values: CDR1 SGHAT, CDR2 FQNNGV. The ends lost 8 bases at V and 4 bases at J; junction bases unmatched: 5. The CDR3 has 14 residues. CDR3 sequence: CASPGTSVYNEQFF. As DNA, the CDR3 is TGTGCCAGCCCCGGGACTAGCGTTTACAATGAGCAGTTCTTC.